These 22 T cell receptor beta chains were all obtained from the same sample, sequenced in a study of cytomegalovirus exposure and HLA in healthy donors. PCR used 60 Vbeta primers and 13 Jbeta primers. TCRdb's copy holds only in-frame clones and misses some; the assay was immunoSEQ multiplex PCR. The sample yields 200,000 to 250,000 clones, over 60% seen once. Sample: PBMCs. Source of these receptors: a man aged 18 to 29 in good health and CMV-seronegative.

This sequence joins TRBV19 and TRBJ2-6; 8 nucleotides line up with TRBD1. V shed 7 bases and J 0 bases; nucleotides not matched to a gene: 11. The CDR3 is made up of 18 amino acids. CDR1 and CDR2 from the germline V gene are LNHDA and SQIVND (reference sequence). Here the CDR3 reads CASITKDRATSGANVLTF. In DNA form, the CDR3 reads TGTGCCAGTATCACCAAGGACAGGGCCACCTCTGGGGCCAACGTCCTGACTTTC.

The J gene is TRBJ2-5, the V gene TRBV7-9, with D tentatively TRBD1 (6 bases). From germline, CDR1 is SEHNR and CDR2 FQNEAQ (reference sequence). The germline V and J ends were trimmed by 1 base and 5 bases, with 11 bases remaining between them. CDR3 size: 14 residues. The CDR3 region has the DNA TGTGCCAGCAGCTTAGTCAGGGGTTTTGAGACCCAGTACTTC. Amino acids: CASSLVRGFETQYF.

The chain couples TRBV5-1 to TRBJ1-2; D ambiguous. CDR3 length: 15 residues. Trimming left V 1 base short and J 4 bases short, with 14 bases between. Germline CDR1 and CDR2: SGHRS and YFSETQ. The CDR3 is CASSLLDHSGYGYTF. The CDR3 DNA follows: TGCGCCAGCAGCTTGCTGGACCATAGCGGCTATGGCTACACCTTC.

This clone was seen just once. CDR3 DNA sequence: TGTGCCAGCAGCCTCGGAGGAGCAGATACGCAGTATTTT. Translated, it gives CASSLGGADTQYF. The rearrangement links TRBV7-3 to TRBJ2-3, with D tentatively TRBD2 (5 bases). This CDR3 has 13 residues. The germline V and J ends were trimmed by 5 bases and 4 bases, with 10 bases remaining between them. The V gene's germline CDR1 is SGHTA and CDR2 FQGTGA.

The rearrangement links TRBV2 to TRBJ2-7; 9 nucleotides line up with TRBD2. Trimming removed 8 bases from V and 0 bases from J; junction bases left unmatched: 2. The CDR3 is made up of 13 amino acids. The germline V gene has CDR1 SNHLY and CDR2 FYNNEI. As DNA, the CDR3 is TGTGCCAGCTGGCGGGAGGGCTCCTACGAGCAGTACTTC. Translating gives CASWREGSYEQYF.

In this sample, this clone turned up a few times. V gene TRBV5-1 combines with J gene TRBJ1-2, with 8 bases that match TRBD1. The CDR3 loop spans 13 amino acids. V lost 0 bases and J lost 8; bases outside the gene matches: 3. Germline V gene lookup returns CDR1 SGHRS and CDR2 YFSETQ. CDR3 in DNA: TGCGCCAGCAGCTTGGGGACAGGGAACGGCTACACCTTC. Protein: CASSLGTGNGYTF.

This clone was counted only a few times. The genes are TRBV5-4 and TRBJ2-1, with D possibly being TRBD2 (5 bases). Germline loops: CDR1 SGHNT, CDR2 YYREEE (reference sequence). V was shortened by 5 bases and J by 0 bases, with 12 bases between the two germline ends. This CDR3 contains 15 residues. As DNA, the CDR3 is TGTGCCAGCAGTCCCGGGGTTAGCTCCTACAATGAGCAGTTCTTC. Translated: CASSPGVSSYNEQFF.

This clone has more than one count but fewer than ten. The genes are TRBV11-2 and TRBJ1-2; TRBD1 is a possible D gene (6 bases). V lost 5 bases to trimming and J lost 4 bases, with 11 bases between them. CDR1 SGHAT and CDR2 FQNNGV come from the germline V gene. The CDR3 loop spans 13 amino acids. The CDR3 DNA is TGTGCCAGCAGCCCCGGACAGTCCTATGGCTACACCTTC. It codes for CASSPGQSYGYTF.

The chain has TRBV27 and TRBJ2-3; 7 bases are shared with TRBD2. Per germline, CDR1 MNHEY and CDR2 SMNVEV (reference sequence). The CDR3 runs to 15 residues. The trim removed 5 bases at V and 2 bases at J, leaving 7 bases unmatched. The CDR3 DNA follows: TGTGCCAGCAGTCCTAGCGGTGCCTACACAGATACGCAGTATTTT. Encoded protein: CASSPSGAYTDTQYF.

This clone came up once. At one end the junction does not follow the germline gene, possibly because of a read error. J is TRBJ2-5 and V is TRBV5-5; no reliable D call. The CDR3 is 13 amino acids. Germline V gene sequence: CDR1 SGHKS, CDR2 YYEKEE (reference sequence). CDR3 region: CATSLADQETQYF. CDR3 nucleotides: TGTGCCACCAGCCTTGCGGACCAAGAGACCCAGTACTTC. The variable domain in full, with the rest retrieved from reference TRBV5-5 and TRBJ2-5, is DAGVTQSPTHLIKTRGQQVTLRCSPISGHKSVSWYQQVLGQGPQFIFQYYEKEERGRGNFPDRFSARQFPNYSSELNVNALLLGDSALYLCATSLADQETQYFGPGTRLLVL.

J is TRBJ1-2 and V is TRBV5-1; D is possibly TRBD1 (5 bases). The CDR3 contains 15 residues. Trimming removed 0 bases at V and 8 bases at J, with 17 bases between. Germline V gene sequence: CDR1 SGHRS, CDR2 YFSETQ. The CDR3 DNA reads as TGCGCCAGCAGCTTGGCCGCAGGGCCCGCCGAGGGCTACACCTTC. Its protein is CASSLAAGPAEGYTF.

This chain links TRBV6-6 with TRBJ2-7; TRBD2 might be the D (6 bases). The germline V gene encodes CDR1 MNHNY and CDR2 SVGAGI (reference sequence). The CDR3 has 14 residues. Trimming removed 6 bases at V and 6 bases at J, with 18 bases between. The CDR3 nucleotides read TGTGCCAGCAGGAACAACTGGGAGGAGGGCGAGCAGTACTTC. This encodes CASRNNWEEGEQYF.

Of note for this clone: The conserved final phenylalanine or tryptophan is absent from the CDR3, which likely points to a read error. The chain combines TRBV6-1 with TRBJ2-7; TRBD1 might be the D (6 bases). CDR3 length: 14 amino acids. The germline V and J ends were trimmed by 7 bases and 2 bases, with 15 bases remaining between them. From germline, CDR1 is MNHNS and CDR2 SASEGT. The CDR3 sequence is CASNKRDRTYEQYL. Here the CDR3 DNA reads TGTGCCAGCAATAAGAGAGACAGGACCTACGAGCAGTACCTC.

CDR3 region: CASTQGKGEKLFF. CDR3 DNA sequence: TGTGCCAGCACCCAGGGGAAAGGGGAAAAACTGTTTTTT. This chain connects TRBV6-1 to TRBJ1-4, with a possible D match to TRBD1 (6 bases). Germline-derived CDR1 and CDR2 are MNHNS and SASEGT. Trimming took off 7 bases at V and 8 bases at J, with 14 bases between the two ends. The CDR3 covers 13 residues.

This clone was observed once. The V call is TRBV25-1, the J call TRBJ2-7; tentative D call: TRBD2 (5 bases). In germline, CDR1 is MGHDK, CDR2 SYGVNS. The CDR3 has 13 residues. V lost 2 bases, J lost 8 bases, and 13 bases lay in between. CDR3 in DNA: TGTGCCAGCAGTGAAAATAATGGGGAGAAGCAGTACTTC. It is translated as CASSENNGEKQYF.

This rearrangement joins TRBV7-3 to TRBJ1-2, with 9 bases matching TRBD1. The germline gives CDR1 SGHTA, CDR2 FQGTGA. The length of the CDR3 is 13 residues. After removal of 5 bases from V and 5 bases from J, the junction contained 3 bases not matched to a gene. CDR3 nucleotides: TGTGCCAGCAGCCCGGGACAGGGTTATGGCTACACCTTC. Translation: CASSPGQGYGYTF.

The gene calls are TRBV28 and TRBJ2-7; the D is unclear. Between the trimmed V and J ends, which lost 6 bases and 4 bases, there was a span of 13 bases. CDR3 length: 13 amino acids. The germline V gene has CDR1 MDHEN and CDR2 SYDVKM. DNA of the CDR3: TGTGCCAGCAGCCTCCCTTACACATACGAGCAGTACTTC. Translation: CASSLPYTYEQYF.

This clone has more than one count but fewer than ten. V gene TRBV7-8 combines with J gene TRBJ1-5, with TRBD1 as a possible D gene (5 bases). Germline V CDR1 and CDR2: SGHVS, FQNEAQ. CDR3 size: 16 residues. V was clipped by 2 bases and J by 3 bases, with 14 bases between them. CDR3 protein: CASSLKTGSPNQPQHF. CDR3 sequence (DNA): TGTGCCAGCAGCTTAAAAACAGGCTCGCCCAATCAGCCCCAGCATTTT. Using reference TRBV7-8 and TRBJ1-5 for the parts outside the CDR3, the full variable domain is GAGVSQSPRYKVAKRGQDVALRCDPISGHVSLFWYQQALGQGPEFLTYFQNEAQLDKSGLPSDRFFAERPEGSVSTLKIQRTQQEDSAVYLCASSLKTGSPNQPQHFGDGTRLSIL.

The chain links TRBV9 to TRBJ1-2, with TRBD1 matching 8 bases. The CDR3 has 15 residues. The trim removed 3 bases at V and 2 bases at J, leaving 6 bases unmatched. The germline V gene has CDR1 SGDLS and CDR2 YYNGEE. The CDR3: CASSERDRRNYGYTF. The CDR3 DNA reads TGTGCCAGCAGCGAGCGGGACAGGAGAAACTATGGCTACACCTTC. Using reference TRBV9 and TRBJ1-2 for the parts outside the CDR3, the full variable domain is DSGVTQTPKHLITATGQRVTLRCSPRSGDLSVYWYQQSLDQGLQFLIQYYNGEERAKGNILERFSAQQFPDLHSELNLSSLELGDSALYFCASSERDRRNYGYTFGSGTRLTVV.

This chain uses TRBV4-1 with TRBJ2-7, with 12 positions matching TRBD2. Germline lookup yields CDR1 MGHRA and CDR2 YSYEKL. The V segment lost 4 bases and the J segment 3 bases; nucleotides outside the gene matches: 7. This CDR3 region has 16 residues. The CDR3 here is CASSPILAGGNYEQYF. The CDR3 DNA follows: TGCGCCAGCAGCCCGATCCTAGCGGGAGGGAACTACGAGCAGTACTTC.

The chain employs TRBV30 and TRBJ2-7, with a tentative D call TRBD1 (5 bases). The CDR3 is made up of 14 amino acids. V was pared by 0 bases and J by 3 bases, with 12 bases between. Germline loops: CDR1 GTSNPN, CDR2 SVGIG (reference sequence). The CDR3 region has the DNA TGTGCCTGGAGTGTCCCCGGACACAGCTACGAGCAGTACTTC. Its translation: CAWSVPGHSYEQYF.

The rearrangement joins TRBV7-9 to TRBJ1-4, with 10 bases that match TRBD1. The J segment lost 6 bases and the V segment lost 4 bases, leaving 5 bases of the junction unmatched. CDR3 size: 15 residues. Germline V CDR1 and CDR2: SEHNR, FQNEAQ (reference sequence). This CDR3 is CASSSPGQGHEKLFF. CDR3 sequence (DNA): TGTGCCAGCAGCTCGCCGGGACAGGGGCATGAAAAACTGTTTTTT.